This T cell receptor beta chain originates from a study of blood T cell repertoires in COVID-19 (dated by TCRdb to about 2020). As for the study more broadly: Samples covering the acute and convalescent phases of COVID-19 were provided by collaborators in the United States, Italy and Spain. The prospective study material was composed of cDNA or gDNA derived from T cells, B-cell-depleted T cells, or PBMCs. Subjects who had been exposed to COVID-19, were actively infected with it, or had recovered from it provided the deeply sampled blood TCRbeta repertoires that made up the dataset. A freely available public database, intended as a resource for researchers studying the immune response to SARS-CoV-2, is where the repertoires were released. Samples were obtained from the ongoing ImmuneRACE study (first 160 participants) and from 1,254 subjects provided by 6 global collaborators. Nearly every sample came with metadata listing a de-identified subject ID, COVID-19 status, age in years and sex. Where available, HLA class I and class II types were obtained from metadata supplied by the sample provider rather than from assay-based typing.

Beyond this particular receptor, the publication reports: Clinical and demographic metadata were provided uncurated, with the amount varying by source and participant.

Regarding this clone: Its antigen remains undetermined. One base away there is no much larger clone; base qualities are not given.

TCRbeta CDR3 regions were amplified from genomic DNA by means of the immunoSEQ Assay, a bias-controlled multiplex PCR. Per the original workflow: The number of nucleated cells in each sample was estimated by amplification of reference gene primers within the assay. To quantify the absolute abundance of each unique TCRbeta CDR3 rearrangement, sequence reads were collapsed and filtered. For each sample, productive Simpson clonality was calculated as the square root of Simpson's diversity index across productive rearrangements. TCRdb stores this immuneACCESS table with in-frame sequences only. Part of the clones is absent; in the studies checked, under half of the shortfall reflects unresolved V genes, and no reason is known for the rest. V and J calls and clone size are given by that table; D and trimming were obtained from the DNA. Counted in this sample were fewer than 350,000 clones; 90% of them appeared once. 1.5% to 2% of the sample comes from the top ten.

Relative to germline, V is missing 4 bases and J is missing 3 bases, with 6 bases of the junction outside any gene match. The CDR3 sequence holds 13 residues, the cysteine and phenylalanine included. Only the CDR3 DNA stays, 39 bases, in frame from base 1. According to the germline V gene, CDR1 reads SQVTM and CDR2 reads ANQGSEA. Participants in the prospective study were enrolled through a virtual design, were aged roughly 18 to 95 years, and lived in about two dozen United States geographic areas. In the prospective study, cohorts were assigned on the basis of participant-reported clinical history obtained from a screening survey and a study questionnaire. In the prospective study, mobile phlebotomists collected whole blood, serum and a nasopharyngeal or oropharyngeal swab from each participant. Prospective study participants could optionally give additional blood draws and questionnaires over an approximately two-month period. Before DNA extraction, prospective study blood samples were shipped either frozen or at room temperature.

The V gene is TRBV29-1 and the J gene is TRBJ2-7, and 7 junction bases match TRBD2. This sequence originates from a woman aged 18-29 years with acute COVID-19. The sequencing input was PBMCs or T cells enriched from blood (not recorded which). The CDR3 reads CSVVGGSHYEQYF. The base sequence is TGCAGCGTTGTGGGGGGGAGCCACTACGAGCAGTACTTC.